The 7 T cell receptor beta chains below were found in one sample sequenced in a study of CD8 T cells in Susac syndrome. With random hexamers, about 0.45 to 1 ug RNA was reverse transcribed. Using its own MiXCR run on the immunoSEQ multiplex PCR reads, TCRdb lists one record per CDR3 protein. The sample consists of nearly 70,000 distinct CDR3 sequences, approximately 95% of them appearing once. The sample was CD8+ T cells from PBMCs. The receptors were sampled from a human donor in good health.

The sample holds one count of this clonotype. The CDR3 is CASSFDIKAFF. In DNA form, the CDR3 reads TGTGCCAGCAGCTTCGACATCAAGGCTTTCTTT. The gene calls are TRBV7-9 and TRBJ1-1; D not certain. V gave up 3 bases and J gave up 11 bases, with 10 bases separating them. The CDR3 is 11 amino acids. Per germline, CDR1 SEHNR and CDR2 FQNEAQ (reference sequence). Variable domain in full (rest from reference TRBV7-9 and TRBJ1-1): DTGVSQNPRHKITKRGQNVTFRCDPISEHNRLYWYRQTLGQGPEFLTYFQNEAQLEKSRLLSDRFSAERPKGSFSTLEIQRTEQGDSAMYLCASSFDIKAFFGQGTRLTVV.

The chain uses TRBV6-4 and TRBJ2-2, with D perhaps matching TRBD2 (6 bases). The V end lost 0 bases, the J end lost 4 bases, and 18 bases lay between the germline ends. Germline CDR1 reads MRHNA; CDR2 reads SNTAGT. The CDR3 loop spans 18 amino acids. Here the CDR3 DNA reads TGTGCCAGCAGTGACTCGGGGACTCATCTTGGGGCCACCGGGGAGCTGTTTTTT. It translates to CASSDSGTHLGATGELFF.

The chain carries TRBV18 and TRBJ1-1; D gene ambiguous. V was shortened by 4 bases and J by 0 bases, with 9 bases between the two germline ends. The CDR3 is 14 residues long. The germline V gene encodes CDR1 KGHSH and CDR2 LQKENI. Here the CDR3 reads CASSQPSLNTEAFF. As DNA, the CDR3 is TGTGCCAGCTCACAGCCTTCATTGAACACTGAAGCTTTCTTT.

The V gene is TRBV5-1, the J gene TRBJ1-1, with D uncertain. Trimming left V 2 bases short and J 0 bases short, with 14 bases between. Germline values: CDR1 SGHRS, CDR2 YFSETQ. The CDR3 is 16 amino acids. The CDR3 is CASSLLSSAVNTEAFF. DNA of the CDR3: TGCGCCAGCAGCTTATTATCCTCAGCAGTGAACACTGAAGCTTTCTTT.

This chain connects TRBV27 to TRBJ2-1, with D unclear. The CDR3 consists of 11 residues. Trimming left V 6 bases short and J 9 bases short, with 9 bases between. Germline-derived CDR1 and CDR2 are MNHEY and SMNVEV (reference sequence). The CDR3 reads CASSRVGEQFF. In nucleotides, the CDR3 is TGTGCCAGCAGCCGGGTGGGTGAGCAGTTCTTC.

The V gene is TRBV6-6, the J gene TRBJ2-1; 10 positions match TRBD1. Germline V gives CDR1 MNHNY, CDR2 SVGAGI (reference sequence). The ends lost 2 bases at V and 4 bases at J; junction bases unmatched: 5. The CDR3 runs 16 residues. CDR3 DNA: TGTGCCAGCAGTTACGGGGGGACAGGGGCTTACAATGAGCAGTTCTTC. It translates to CASSYGGTGAYNEQFF.

This clonotype was counted between two and nine times. The chain is built from TRBV3-1 and TRBJ2-7, with D hard to call. The CDR3 is 14 residues long. Germline V gives CDR1 LGHDT, CDR2 YNNKEL (reference sequence). V was shortened by 0 bases and J by 2 bases, with 8 bases between the two germline ends. Here the CDR3 reads CASSQEGGTYEQYF. DNA for the CDR3: TGTGCCAGCAGCCAAGAAGGTGGAACCTACGAGCAGTACTTC.